This T cell receptor beta chain was found in a study of blood T cell repertoires in COVID-19 (dated by TCRdb to about 2020). General notes on the study: Collaborator samples came from the United States, Italy and Spain and covered acute and convalescent phases of COVID-19. Where HLA class I and class II types were available, the types were taken from metadata supplied by the sample provider, not from assay-based typing. Samples came from the ongoing ImmuneRACE study (first 160 participants) plus 1,254 subjects from 6 global collaborators. The prospective study material was composed of cDNA or gDNA derived from T cells, B-cell-depleted T cells, or PBMCs. Subjects who had been exposed to COVID-19, were actively infected with it, or had recovered from it provided the deeply sampled blood TCRbeta repertoires that made up the dataset. Sample metadata almost always included a de-identified subject ID, COVID-19 status, age in years and sex. The repertoires were released in a freely available public database intended as a resource for research on the immune response to SARS-CoV-2.

Turning to this clone: Its target antigen remains unknown. No clone much larger than this one lies a single base away; base qualities are absent.

General findings and caveats noted by the study authors: How much clinical and demographic metadata was included differed by source and by participant, and the metadata was provided uncurated.

TCRbeta CDR3 regions were amplified from genomic DNA by means of the immunoSEQ Assay, a bias-controlled multiplex PCR. On the study's bioinformatics: Nucleated cell counts per sample were estimated from amplification of reference gene primers within the assay. Sequence reads were collapsed and filtered to measure the absolute abundance of every unique TCRbeta CDR3 rearrangement. Productive Simpson clonality was computed per sample as the square root of Simpson's diversity index over productive rearrangements. The table was pulled from immuneACCESS by TCRdb, which kept in-frame rearrangements only. Such tables lose some clones; where checked, under half of the loss comes from unresolved V genes, and the rest has no known cause. V and J calls and clone size are copied from that table; D and trimming were computed from the DNA. This sample gives fewer than 250,000 clones in total; about 83% of them show up just once. The top ten clones comprise less than 4.5% of the sample.

Collaborating institutions collected whole blood in K2EDTA tubes following their own protocols. For TCRbeta analysis, collaborators shipped samples in one of three forms: frozen whole blood, isolated PBMCs, or DNA extracted from either of those sample types. The TCR was taken from a middle-aged man with acute or convalescent COVID-19. Sequencing was performed on peripheral blood.

The nucleotides are TGTGCCAGCAGCTTACCGGGGGGGTTGCACGAGCAGTACTTC. This encodes CASSLPGGLHEQYF. The rearranged segments are TRBV5-5 and TRBJ2-7, and TRBD2 aligns with 8 junction nucleotides. The CDR3 spans 14 residues, from the cysteine through the phenylalanine. Of the read, only the CDR3 DNA is kept; its 42 bases are in frame from base 1. Reading the germline V gene (reference sequence) gives CDR1 SGHKS and CDR2 YYEKEE. V and J are trimmed by 2 bases and 5 bases, and the gene matches miss 6 bases of the junction. Where the CDR3 stops, the reference TRBV5-5 and TRBJ2-7 genes take over; the full variable domain is DAGVTQSPTHLIKTRGQQVTLRCSPISGHKSVSWYQQVLGQGPQFIFQYYEKEERGRGNFPDRFSARQFPNYSSELNVNALLLGDSALYLCASSLPGGLHEQYFGPGTRLTVT.